The rows below give T cell receptor beta chains drawn from one sample of a study of cytomegalovirus exposure and HLA in healthy donors. Using immunoSEQ multiplex PCR, the repertoire was profiled, and TCRdb retains in-frame clones only, with some absent. Found here are some 200,000 clones, about 80% of them singletons; the top ten hold 2% to 2.5%. Sequenced: PBMCs. The receptors originated from a woman between 25 and 40 years old in good health and CMV-seropositive. Each CDR3 is given with its conserved first and last residue. The D gene is left open where the match is weak. Clone size, where shown, is once, few, many, or a class for clones that have expanded.

v_call	d_call	cdr3_length	clone_size	j_call	cdr3_aa	cdr3_nt
TRBV9	NA	14	NA	TRBJ1-1	CASSVSWGGTEAFF	TGTGCCAGCAGCGTATCCTGGGGGGGGACTGAAGCTTTCTTT
TRBV5-4	NA	13	NA	TRBJ1-1	CASSLEGVGEAFF	TGTGCCAGCAGCTTGGAGGGGGTCGGTGAAGCTTTCTTT
TRBV7-2	NA	12	few	TRBJ2-1	CASSVSYNEQFF	TGTGCCAGTTCGGTATCATACAATGAGCAGTTCTTC
TRBV30	TRBD1	15	NA	TRBJ1-1	CARSGTVGYNTEAFF	TGTGCCCGTTCCGGGACAGTGGGGTATAACACTGAAGCTTTCTTT
TRBV5-6	NA	14	NA	TRBJ2-3	CASIRGGGLDTQYF	TGTGCCAGCATCCGAGGGGGTGGGTTAGATACGCAGTATTTT
TRBV14	NA	13	NA	TRBJ2-2	CASSRFDTGELFF	TGTGCCAGCAGTCGTTTCGACACCGGGGAGCTGTTTTTT
TRBV5-1	NA	18	NA	TRBJ2-2	CASRGGLINFSNTGELFF	TGCGCCAGCAGGGGCGGGCTAATAAACTTCTCGAACACCGGGGAGCTGTTTTTT
TRBV5-1	NA	15	NA	TRBJ2-6	CASSLKGAGANVLTF	TGCGCCAGCAGCTTGAAAGGGGCTGGGGCCAACGTCCTGACTTTC
TRBV4-2	NA	12	NA	TRBJ2-3	CASSLGSDTQYF	TGTGCCAGCAGCCTCGGTTCAGATACGCAGTATTTT
TRBV6-1	TRBD1	16	NA	TRBJ2-3	CASSESTGGSTDAQYF	TGTGCCAGCAGTGAATCGACAGGGGGCAGCACAGATGCGCAGTATTTT
TRBV7-2	TRBD2	14	NA	TRBJ2-3	CASSRRTSADTQYF	TGTGCCAGCAGCCGGCGGACTAGCGCAGATACGCAGTATTTT
TRBV6-6	TRBD2	13	NA	TRBJ2-1	CASSYSPAGVQFF	TGTGCCAGCAGTTACTCGCCGGCGGGAGTTCAGTTCTTC
TRBV7-6	TRBD1	18	NA	TRBJ2-6	CASSLDATGGSGANVLTF	TGTGCCAGCAGCTTAGACGCGACAGGGGGATCTGGGGCCAACGTCCTGACTTTC
TRBV6-1	NA	12	few	TRBJ1-1	CASSERSGEAFF	TGTGCCAGCAGTGAACGGTCCGGGGAAGCTTTCTTT
TRBV9	NA	14	NA	TRBJ1-1	CASSDGLGWTEAFF	TGTGCCAGCAGCGATGGACTAGGTTGGACTGAAGCTTTCTTT
TRBV19	TRBD1	15	NA	TRBJ2-2	CASSIGTGNTGELFF	TGTGCCAGTAGTATTGGGACAGGGAACACCGGGGAGCTGTTTTTT
TRBV5-1	NA	14	NA	TRBJ2-2	CASSSLQGTGELFF	TGCGCCAGCAGCTCCTTACAGGGCACCGGGGAGCTGTTTTTT
TRBV4-3	NA	16	NA	TRBJ1-2	CASSQDWHRAYDGYTF	TGCGCCAGCAGCCAAGATTGGCACAGGGCCTATGATGGCTACACCTTC
TRBV28	NA	15	NA	TRBJ2-5	CASSLGGGGSKTQYF	TGTGCCAGCAGTTTGGGTGGCGGGGGCTCGAAGACCCAGTACTTC
TRBV4-3	TRBD2	15	few	TRBJ2-5	CASSQDRLAGAEQYF	TGCGCCAGCAGCCAAGATCGGCTAGCGGGGGCTGAGCAGTACTTC
TRBV5-4	NA	15	NA	TRBJ2-3	CASSLPTRITDTQYF	TGTGCCAGCAGCTTGCCAACTAGGATCACAGATACGCAGTATTTT
TRBV30	NA	15	NA	TRBJ2-7	CAWSGIRRGTYEQYF	TGTGCCTGGAGCGGGATAAGGAGAGGAACCTACGAGCAGTACTTC
TRBV9	TRBD1	14	once	TRBJ1-1	CASSVEPGGTEAFF	TGTGCCAGCAGCGTAGAACCAGGGGGCACTGAAGCTTTCTTT
TRBV28	TRBD1	15	NA	TRBJ1-1	CASRGQRFGASEAFF	TGTGCCAGCAGGGGACAGAGGTTTGGAGCTAGTGAAGCTTTCTTT
TRBV5-1	NA	14	once	TRBJ2-1	CASSFGTPGREQFF	TGCGCCAGCAGCTTCGGGACTCCGGGCAGGGAGCAGTTCTTC
TRBV4-3	NA	16	few	TRBJ1-1	CASSQALRPGETEAFF	TGCGCCAGCAGCCAAGCTCTTCGTCCAGGGGAAACTGAAGCTTTCTTT
TRBV23-1	TRBD1	18	NA	TRBJ1-6	CATPLQGADGEGNSPLHF	TGCGCCACGCCTTTACAGGGGGCGGATGGGGAAGGGAATTCACCCCTCCACTTT
TRBV6-1	TRBD1	14	NA	TRBJ1-1	CATRTGRMNTEAFF	TGTGCCACCCGGACAGGGCGGATGAACACTGAAGCTTTCTTT
TRBV30	NA	11	NA	TRBJ1-1	CAWSGNREAFF	TGTGCCTGGAGTGGAAACCGGGAAGCTTTCTTT
TRBV29-1	NA	12	NA	TRBJ1-1	CSAQTDNTEAFF	TGCAGCGCCCAGACAGATAACACTGAAGCTTTCTTT
TRBV5-6	NA	14	NA	TRBJ2-7	CASSLAGATYEQYF	TGTGCCAGCAGCTTGGCGGGAGCGACCTACGAGCAGTACTTC
TRBV5-4	TRBD1	17	NA	TRBJ1-2	CASSFGPNDRGVYGYTF	TGTGCCAGCAGCTTTGGGCCAAATGACAGGGGAGTGTATGGCTACACCTTC
TRBV6-5	NA	13	NA	TRBJ2-7	CASSQTVPNEQYF	TGTGCCAGCAGTCAGACAGTACCTAACGAGCAGTACTTC
TRBV29-1	NA	14	once	TRBJ2-7	CSGGGSGNYYEQYF	TGCAGCGGCGGCGGATCAGGGAATTACTACGAGCAGTACTTC
TRBV27	NA	14	NA	TRBJ1-1	CASSPTGLGTEAFF	TGTGCCAGCAGTCCAACAGGGCTAGGCACTGAAGCTTTCTTT
TRBV7-2	TRBD2	15	NA	TRBJ2-7	CASSPLAGETYEQYF	TGTGCCAGCAGCCCCCTAGCGGGAGAGACCTACGAGCAGTACTTC
TRBV5-6	TRBD1	16	NA	TRBJ2-1	CASSPFTRQGGNEQFF	TGTGCCAGCAGCCCCTTCACGAGACAGGGGGGCAATGAGCAGTTCTTC
TRBV6-5	NA	15	NA	TRBJ2-7	CASSLFGRGRYEQYF	TGTGCCAGCAGTTTATTCGGTCGGGGGAGGTACGAGCAGTACTTC
TRBV10-3	NA	12	NA	TRBJ1-2	CAISEGALGYTF	TGTGCCATCAGTGAGGGGGCGCTTGGCTACACCTTC
TRBV5-1	NA	14	few	TRBJ2-1	CASSLVSSYNEQFF	TGCGCCAGCAGCTTGGTCAGCTCCTACAATGAGCAGTTCTTC
TRBV7-2	NA	12	NA	TRBJ1-5	CASSGGNQPQHF	TGTGCCAGCAGCGGCGGGAATCAGCCCCAGCATTTT
TRBV4-2	TRBD1	17	NA	TRBJ2-5	CASSQDLWGTGQETQYF	TGTGCCAGCAGCCAAGATCTTTGGGGGACAGGACAAGAGACCCAGTACTTC
TRBV6-1	NA	15	NA	TRBJ1-2	CASSEGGQLGYGYTF	TGTGCCAGCAGTGAAGGAGGACAGCTTGGCTATGGCTACACCTTC
TRBV6-1	NA	18	NA	TRBJ2-3	CASSEHVPGGGGTDTQYF	TGTGCCAGCAGTGAACATGTTCCCGGCGGCGGGGGCACAGATACGCAGTATTTT
TRBV28	NA	14	NA	TRBJ1-1	CASRLGQKNTEAFF	TGTGCCAGCAGACTAGGACAGAAGAACACTGAAGCTTTCTTT
TRBV6-1	TRBD2	13	NA	TRBJ2-7	CASRRLAGLEQYF	TGTGCCAGCCGTCGTCTAGCGGGCCTTGAGCAGTACTTC
TRBV7-9	TRBD1	15	NA	TRBJ1-2	CASSKPGQGDYGYTF	TGTGCCAGCAGCAAACCGGGACAGGGGGACTATGGCTACACCTTC
TRBV7-9	TRBD2	14	NA	TRBJ2-3	CASSLGTSVDTQYF	TGTGCCAGCAGCTTAGGCACTAGCGTAGATACGCAGTATTTT
TRBV4-1	NA	15	NA	TRBJ1-1	CASSQAVVGGTEAFF	TGCGCCAGCAGCCAAGCCGTGGTGGGGGGGACTGAAGCTTTCTTT
TRBV7-2	TRBD2	14	NA	TRBJ2-1	CASSERGRRPEQFF	TGTGCCAGCAGCGAGCGGGGGCGTCGACCCGAGCAGTTCTTC
TRBV28	NA	13	NA	TRBJ2-7	CASTNRVFYEQYF	TGTGCCAGCACCAACAGGGTATTCTACGAGCAGTACTTC